A single sample is the source of the 3 T cell receptor beta chains below, sequenced in a study of T cell responses to AZD1222 COVID-19 vaccine. TCRdb keeps only in-frame clones here, not all; method: immunoSEQ multiplex PCR. The data show under 150,000 clones, 80% to 90% seen once. The specimen was peripheral blood, collected on day 0 of MenACWY control vaccination. These receptor sequences come from an adult in good health.

The chain uses TRBV7-2 and TRBJ1-2; D remains ambiguous. CDR1 and CDR2 (germline): SGHTA, FQGNSA. The CDR3 extends over 12 amino acids. Trimming took off 5 bases at V and 6 bases at J, with 10 bases between the two ends. CDR3: CASSKEAHGYTF. The CDR3 DNA reads as TGTGCCAGCAGCAAAGAGGCCCATGGCTACACCTTC. The full variable domain, its missing parts supplied by reference TRBV7-2 and TRBJ1-2, is GAGVSQSPSNKVTEKGKDVELRCDPISGHTALYWYRQSLGQGLEFLIYFQGNSAPDKSGLPSDRFSAERTGGSVSTLTIQRTQQEDSAVYLCASSKEAHGYTFGSGTRLTVV.

This clone occurred a few times. The chain uses TRBV19 and TRBJ2-7; D not certain. Germline V CDR1 and CDR2: LNHDA, SQIVND (reference sequence). The CDR3 is 15 residues long. Trimming left V 1 base short and J 2 bases short, with 12 bases between. CDR3 coding DNA: TGTGCCAGTAGTATAGGCCCCGACGCGCCCTACGAGCAGTACTTC. Its translation is CASSIGPDAPYEQYF.

The genes are TRBV19 and TRBJ1-1; TRBD1 matches at 7 bases. Germline CDR1 reads LNHDA; CDR2 reads SQIVND (reference sequence). J gave up 2 bases and V 6 bases, and 6 bases lay outside the gene matches. This CDR3 is 14 amino acids long. The CDR3 loop is CASRLQGINTEAFF. The CDR3 DNA reads TGTGCCAGTAGACTACAGGGGATTAACACTGAAGCTTTCTTT.